These 28 T cell receptor beta chains were all obtained from the same sample, sequenced in a study of T cells in Graves' hyperthyroidism and ophthalmopathy. Regions amplified from RNA transcripts were the TCR beta CDR3 regions. TCR CDR3 regions were first amplified by RT-PCR with HTBI primers. MiXCR, run by TCRdb on the multiplex PCR reads, gives a single entry per CDR3 protein. This sample carries some 460,000 distinct CDR3 sequences, more than 15% of them seen once, and the ten largest clones take roughly 14%. Sequenced: blood. The receptor set was obtained from a woman younger than 30 with Graves' hyperthyroidism.

As to this clonotype: This may come from a read error, since a much larger clone is one base off. The chain couples TRBV5-1 to TRBJ2-7; tentative D call: TRBD2 (5 bases). Trimming took 5 bases from V and 0 from J, leaving 12 bases between them. This CDR3 region has 14 residues. The V gene's germline CDR1 is SGHRS and CDR2 YFSETQ. The CDR3 DNA is TGCGCCAGCAGTGCCGGGGATAGCTCCTACGAGCAGTACTTC. Translating it yields CASSAGDSSYEQYF.

This clonotype was found a few times. V is TRBV12-3 or TRBV12-4 and J is TRBJ2-4, with D perhaps matching TRBD2 (6 bases). V was clipped by 2 bases and J by 6 bases, with 8 bases between them. The CDR3 has 13 residues. The CDR3 region has the DNA TGTGCCAGCAGTTTACGGCGGGGAAACATTCAGTACTTC. This sequence encodes CASSLRRGNIQYF.

This clonotype has ten or more counts. The chain has TRBV2 and TRBJ1-1, with D possibly TRBD1 on 5 matching bases. Trimming took off 7 bases at V and 0 bases at J, with 12 bases between the two ends. Germline assignment: CDR1 SNHLY and CDR2 FYNNEI. This CDR3 is built from 14 residues. The CDR3 region is CASMNRRMNTEAFF. The CDR3 nucleotides are TGTGCCAGCATGAACAGGAGAATGAACACTGAAGCTTTCTTT.

The rearrangement joins TRBV18 to TRBJ1-4; 7 bases map to TRBD1. V lost 4 bases, J lost 7 bases, and 12 bases stayed unmatched. This CDR3 comprises 16 residues. Per the germline V gene, CDR1 is KGHSH and CDR2 is LQKENI. The DNA of the CDR3 is TGTGCCAGCTCACTGGACAGGACCGAAGTCGTTGAAAAACTGTTTTTT. As protein: CASSLDRTEVVEKLFF.

The chain is built from TRBV27 and TRBJ2-1; unclear D gene. Germline V lookup: CDR1 MNHEY, CDR2 SMNVEV (reference sequence). The V end was cut by 4 bases, the J end by 0 bases, with 10 bases between. The CDR3 runs to 15 residues. For the CDR3, the DNA is TGTGCCAGCAGTTCTTCCAGGAGCTCCTACAATGAGCAGTTCTTC. Protein product: CASSSSRSSYNEQFF.

This clonotype turned up a few times. This sequence joins TRBV25-1 and TRBJ2-3; no firm D call. Germline V gives CDR1 MGHDK, CDR2 SYGVNS. Trimming removed 2 bases at V and 6 bases at J, with 15 bases between. CDR3 length: 15 residues. The CDR3 spells CASSELGKEGDTQYF. CDR3 nucleotides: TGTGCCAGCAGTGAACTAGGCAAAGAAGGGGATACGCAGTATTTT.

This sequence joins TRBV6-2 or TRBV6-3 and TRBJ2-2, with 10 positions matching TRBD2. J was trimmed by 4 bases and V by 6 bases; bases with no gene match: 8. The CDR3 spans 16 residues. From germline, CDR1 is MNHEY and CDR2 SVGEGT. In DNA form, the CDR3 reads TGTGCCAGCAGAAAACTAGCGGGGTACGGCACCGGGGAGCTGTTTTTT. As protein: CASRKLAGYGTGELFF.

This clonotype was seen ten or more times. The V call is TRBV6-2 or TRBV6-3, the J call TRBJ2-7; D may match TRBD1 or TRBD2 (5 bases each). The CDR3 loop spans 15 amino acids. The germline V and J ends were trimmed by 0 bases and 6 bases, with 15 bases remaining between them. Germline lookup yields CDR1 MNHEY and CDR2 SVGEGT. CDR3 nucleotide sequence: TGTGCCAGCAGTTACTCGGAAGTCAGGGAGCGCGAGCAGTACTTC. Encoded protein: CASSYSEVREREQYF.

This clonotype appeared a few times. The chain couples TRBV19 to TRBJ1-1; D gene ambiguous. CDR1 and CDR2 from the germline V gene are LNHDA and SQIVND (reference sequence). This CDR3 region has 13 residues. V lost 7 bases to trimming and J lost 0 bases, with 9 bases between them. CDR3 region: CASIDRMNTEAFF. CDR3 coding DNA: TGTGCCAGTATAGACCGAATGAACACTGAAGCTTTCTTT.

The chain employs TRBV5-4 and TRBJ2-2, with 7 nucleotides matching TRBD2. Germline V gene lookup returns CDR1 SGHNT and CDR2 YYREEE (reference sequence). CDR3 length equals 16 residues. V was pared by 3 bases and J by 3 bases, with 8 bases of the junction left unmatched. The CDR3 bases are TGTGCCAGCAGCTCGGGTAGCGGGCGATACACCGGGGAGCTGTTTTTT. Its translation is CASSSGSGRYTGELFF.

This rearrangement joins TRBV9 to TRBJ2-5; D not certain. Trimming removed 1 base at V and 2 bases at J, with 12 bases between. CDR1 is SGDLS, CDR2 YYNGEE, per germline. The CDR3 runs 15 residues. Here the CDR3 reads CASSVSLRGQETQYF. DNA for the CDR3: TGTGCCAGCAGCGTATCTTTGCGAGGACAAGAGACCCAGTACTTC. Looking up the rest from reference TRBV9 and TRBJ2-5 gives the full variable domain: DSGVTQTPKHLITATGQRVTLRCSPRSGDLSVYWYQQSLDQGLQFLIQYYNGEERAKGNILERFSAQQFPDLHSELNLSSLELGDSALYFCASSVSLRGQETQYFGPGTRLLVL.

This clonotype has more than one count but fewer than ten. This chain joins TRBV12-3 or TRBV12-4 and TRBJ1-5, with 12 bases that match TRBD1. The CDR3 covers 20 residues. After removal of 6 bases from V and 0 bases from J, the junction contained 15 bases not matched to a gene. CDR3 amino acids: CASSQLGDRGRENSNQPQHF. CDR3 bases: TGTGCCAGCAGCCAATTAGGGGACAGGGGGCGGGAGAATAGCAATCAGCCCCAGCATTTT.

In this sample, this clonotype turned up many times. V is TRBV4-1 and J is TRBJ1-1; possible D gene TRBD1, 6 bases. The CDR3 spans 18 residues. Deletions cut 3 bases from V and 1 base from J, with 21 bases between. CDR1 is MGHRA and CDR2 is YSYEKL in the germline V gene. The CDR3 nucleotides are TGCGCCAGCAGCCATCCTAAGGACAGATCCGATTCGAACACTGAAGCTTTCTTT. It specifies CASSHPKDRSDSNTEAFF.

In its sample, this clonotype was seen once. The V gene is TRBV30, the J gene TRBJ1-6; TRBD1 matches 7 bases. Looked up from germline, CDR1 is GTSNPN and CDR2 is SVGIG (reference sequence). The V and J ends lost 8 bases and 7 bases, in that order; junction bases with no gene match: 8. This CDR3 has 13 residues. DNA for the CDR3: TGTGCCCAGAGGGCAGGGGGAAATTCACCCCTCCACTTT. This gives the protein CAQRAGGNSPLHF.

Remarks on this clonotype: Germline and junction disagree at one end, which may indicate a read error. This chain links TRBV6-6 with TRBJ2-5; D uncertain. CDR3 length equals 14 residues. Germline assignment: CDR1 MNHNY and CDR2 SVGAGI (reference sequence). CDR3 DNA: TGTGCCAGCAGTGACTCGAGTGGCCAAGAGACCCAGTACTTC. Its translation: CASSDSSGQETQYF.

This clonotype has a handful of counts. The rearrangement joins TRBV27 to TRBJ2-6; the D is unclear. The CDR3 loop spans 16 amino acids. Deletions cut 7 bases from V and 0 bases from J, with 13 bases between. Germline CDR1 reads MNHEY; CDR2 reads SMNVEV (reference sequence). The CDR3 sequence: CASTSTLGSGANVLTF. The CDR3 DNA reads TGTGCCAGCACCTCCACGTTAGGCTCTGGGGCCAACGTCCTGACTTTC.

This clonotype was picked up many times. The gene calls are TRBV28 and TRBJ2-7, with 11 nucleotides matching TRBD1. The CDR3 runs 14 residues. J gave up 5 bases and V 6 bases, and 6 bases lay outside the gene matches. The germline V gene encodes CDR1 MDHEN and CDR2 SYDVKM. The CDR3 coding sequence is TGTGCCAGCAGGGGGGGACAGGGGGGAGACGAGCAGTACTTC. Residues: CASRGGQGGDEQYF. Together with reference TRBV28 and TRBJ2-7, the CDR3 gives the full variable domain: DVKVTQSSRYLVKRTGEKVFLECVQDMDHENMFWYRQDPGLGLRLIYFSYDVKMKEKGDIPEGYSVSREKKERFSLILESASTNQTSMYLCASRGGQGGDEQYFGPGTRLTVT.

V and J are TRBV10-3 and TRBJ1-6, with 7 bases matching TRBD1. Germline values: CDR1 ENHRY, CDR2 SYGVKD. The V and J ends lost 5 bases and 10 bases, in that order; junction bases with no gene match: 11. The CDR3 runs 15 residues. In DNA, the CDR3 is TGTGCCATCAGTCCATCAACAGGGGATTCGTCACCCCTCCACTTT. Translated: CAISPSTGDSSPLHF.

In its sample, this clonotype was seen many times. V and J are TRBV6-2 or TRBV6-3 and TRBJ1-5, with a weak D call TRBD1 (5 bases). The CDR3 sequence is 14 residues long. Per the germline V gene, CDR1 is MNHEY and CDR2 is SVGEGT. V was pared by 6 bases and J by 1 base, with 10 bases between. The CDR3 nucleotides are TGTGCCAGCAGGGACACTGTGAGCAATCAGCCCCAGCATTTT. Protein sequence: CASRDTVSNQPQHF.

This clonotype was picked up many times. The chain couples TRBV11-1 to TRBJ1-1; D remains ambiguous. CDR3 length equals 14 residues. Trimming cost V 4 bases and J 3 bases, with 12 bases left between them. Per germline, CDR1 SGHAT and CDR2 FQDESV (reference sequence). CDR3 DNA sequence: TGTGCCAGCAGCTCTAGTTCCACGTACACTGAAGCTTTCTTT. Translating it yields CASSSSSTYTEAFF.

This clonotype was seen many times. The chain links TRBV28 to TRBJ1-2, with 7 bases lining up with TRBD1. This CDR3 has 19 amino acids. Germline CDR1 MDHEN, CDR2 SYDVKM. The V segment lost 5 bases and the J segment 0 bases; nucleotides outside the gene matches: 18. CDR3 region: CASSHGRATGFPANYGYTF. The CDR3 DNA follows: TGTGCCAGCAGTCACGGTCGGGCGACAGGGTTCCCTGCTAACTATGGCTACACCTTC.

This clonotype was seen only a few times. This rearrangement joins TRBV10-3 to TRBJ1-2; the D is unclear. Trimming left V 0 bases short and J 4 bases short, with 9 bases between. Germline V lookup: CDR1 ENHRY, CDR2 SYGVKD. This CDR3 has 14 residues. CDR3 sequence (DNA): TGTGCCATCAGTGAGTCTGGACTCGGCTATGGCTACACCTTC. Translated, it gives CAISESGLGYGYTF.

The V call is TRBV29-1, the J call TRBJ2-3, with D hard to call. The germline V gene has CDR1 SQVTM and CDR2 ANQGSEA. Trimming removed 4 bases at V and 2 bases at J, with 13 bases between. The CDR3 runs to 14 residues. DNA for the CDR3: TGCAGCGTTGCAGTGAATGCTAACACAGATACGCAGTATTTT. It codes for CSVAVNANTDTQYF.

J is TRBJ2-6 and V is TRBV24-1; D gene uncertain. There are 15 residues in the CDR3. V was trimmed by 5 bases and J by 0 bases, leaving 7 bases between them. Germline V gives CDR1 KGHDR, CDR2 SFDVKD. CDR3 sequence reads: CATSVRSSGANVLTF. The CDR3 DNA is TGTGCCACCAGTGTAAGGAGCTCTGGGGCCAACGTCCTGACTTTC.

This CDR3 is CASGIATNEKLFF. In DNA form, the CDR3 reads TGTGCCAGCGGGATTGCAACTAATGAAAAACTGTTTTTT. This rearrangement joins TRBV28 to TRBJ1-4, with D unresolved. In germline, CDR1 is MDHEN, CDR2 SYDVKM. V shed 8 bases and J shed 0 bases, with 7 bases lying between them. There are 13 residues in the CDR3.

This clonotype showed up many times. This chain joins TRBV20-1 and TRBJ1-1; D is unclear. Germline CDR1 and CDR2: DFQATT and SNEGSKA (reference sequence). The CDR3 has 15 amino acids. The V and J ends lost 5 bases and 3 bases respectively, with 19 bases between them. The CDR3 spells CSAPFWPAEDTEAFF. Written as DNA, the CDR3 is TGCAGTGCTCCCTTCTGGCCTGCCGAGGACACTGAAGCTTTCTTT.

Ten or more counts support this clonotype. V is TRBV11-2 and J is TRBJ2-7, with TRBD2 identical over 10 bases. The ends lost 5 bases at V and 3 bases at J; junction bases unmatched: 13. This CDR3 has 17 residues. Germline-derived CDR1 and CDR2 are SGHAT and FQNNGV. The CDR3 region has the DNA TGTGCCAGCAGCGGAGAAATGGGACTAGCGAATTTCTACGAGCAGTACTTC. Protein product: CASSGEMGLANFYEQYF.

J is TRBJ2-2 and V is TRBV5-1, with D maybe TRBD1 (5 bases). Trimming removed 4 bases from V and 1 base from J, with 11 bases in between. The CDR3 covers 15 residues. Per the germline V gene, CDR1 is SGHRS and CDR2 is YFSETQ. CDR3 loop: CASSRTTENTGELFF. The CDR3, as DNA: TGCGCCAGCAGCAGGACGACAGAGAACACCGGGGAGCTGTTTTTT.